The 29 T cell receptor beta chains given below trace back to one sample, sequenced in a study of blood T cell repertoires in COVID-19. Measured with immunoSEQ multiplex PCR; TCRdb has only the in-frame clones, and not every one. The data show some 300,000 clones, nearly 90% seen once. Specimen: peripheral blood. The receptors derive from a woman aged 25 to 39 with COVID-19, enrolled during active disease.

The rearrangement uses TRBV18 and TRBJ1-1; 7 nucleotides line up with TRBD1. Trimming removed 4 bases from V and 6 bases from J; junction bases left unmatched: 5. The germline V gene encodes CDR1 KGHSH and CDR2 LQKENI. The length of the CDR3 is 13 residues. CDR3 region: CASSQGAGAEAFF. The CDR3 coding sequence is TGTGCCAGCTCACAGGGGGCTGGGGCTGAAGCTTTCTTT.

CDR3 loop: CASSSGGTANQPQHF. The CDR3 nucleotides read TGTGCCAGCAGCTCGGGAGGGACAGCTAATCAGCCCCAGCATTTT. The chain links TRBV7-2 to TRBJ1-5, with TRBD1 matching over 7 bases. CDR1 SGHTA and CDR2 FQGNSA come from the germline V gene. V trimming: 4 bases; J trimming: 4 bases; junction bases outside the gene matches: 7. CDR3 length: 15 residues. Full variable domain (missing parts from reference TRBV7-2 and TRBJ1-5): GAGVSQSPSNKVTEKGKDVELRCDPISGHTALYWYRQSLGQGLEFLIYFQGNSAPDKSGLPSDRFSAERTGGSVSTLTIQRTQQEDSAVYLCASSSGGTANQPQHFGDGTRLSIL.

V and J are TRBV6-1 and TRBJ1-2; D perhaps matches TRBD1 (5 bases). Germline loops: CDR1 MNHNS, CDR2 SASEGT. The CDR3 length is 13 residues. V was clipped by 3 bases and J by 4 bases, with 9 bases between them. CDR3 region: CASSDQGLYGYTF. The CDR3 DNA sequence: TGTGCCAGCAGTGACCAGGGACTCTATGGCTACACCTTC.

The gene calls are TRBV5-4 and TRBJ2-3; 8 nucleotides match TRBD1. Germline values: CDR1 SGHNT, CDR2 YYREEE (reference sequence). The CDR3 covers 14 residues. Trimming cost V 6 bases and J 2 bases; bases outside gene matches: 5. The CDR3 region is CASTIQGATDTQYF. The CDR3 region has the DNA TGTGCCAGCACCATTCAGGGGGCCACAGATACGCAGTATTTT.

V is TRBV4-2 and J is TRBJ2-1; 9 bases fit TRBD2. The V segment lost 7 bases and the J segment 6 bases; nucleotides outside the gene matches: 28. The CDR3 length is 21 residues. Germline lookup yields CDR1 LGHNA and CDR2 YNFKEQ. CDR3 region: CASTFSVSWRGGTGAGNEQFF. The CDR3 nucleotides read TGTGCCAGCACTTTTTCCGTCTCGTGGCGGGGGGGAACCGGAGCGGGCAATGAGCAGTTCTTC.

This clone has a handful of counts. The rearrangement links TRBV7-9 to TRBJ2-7, with D unclear. CDR3 length: 13 residues. V was clipped by 1 base and J by 2 bases, with 6 bases between them. CDR1 is SEHNR, CDR2 FQNEAQ, per germline (reference sequence). This CDR3 is CASSLEAPYEQYF. In DNA, the CDR3 is TGTGCCAGCAGCTTAGAAGCTCCCTACGAGCAGTACTTC.

This chain connects TRBV2 to TRBJ1-2; D uncertain. The V gene's germline CDR1 is SNHLY and CDR2 FYNNEI. This CDR3 has 13 residues. The germline V and J ends were trimmed by 5 bases and 8 bases, with 15 bases remaining between them. The CDR3 DNA reads TGTGCCAGCAGTCACCCAGCTACCAGGGGCTACACCTTC. This sequence encodes CASSHPATRGYTF.

The chain has TRBV9 and TRBJ2-5; 7 nucleotides match TRBD2. This CDR3 is 15 amino acids long. The V gene end was trimmed by 3 bases and the J gene end by 10 bases; junction bases not matched to a gene: 15. Germline V gene lookup returns CDR1 SGDLS and CDR2 YYNGEE. CDR3 nucleotides: TGTGCCAGCAGCGAAAGAAGGGAGGGGTTTAGGGACCAGTACTTC. It specifies CASSERREGFRDQYF.

The V call is TRBV6-5, the J call TRBJ2-7; possible D gene TRBD1, 5 bases. The CDR3 is 15 residues long. The germline gives CDR1 MNHEY, CDR2 SVGAGI. Between the trimmed V and J ends, which lost 6 bases and 2 bases, there was a span of 17 bases. CDR3 coding DNA: TGTGCCAGCAGACAGGCCCCGGGTCCCACCTACGAGCAGTACTTC. Amino acids: CASRQAPGPTYEQYF.

This sequence joins TRBV19 and TRBJ1-5; D not resolved. Trimming removed 3 bases from V and 6 bases from J, with 12 bases in between. The CDR3 totals 14 residues. Germline V gene sequence: CDR1 LNHDA, CDR2 SQIVND (reference sequence). The CDR3 protein is CASSMDAGPQPQHF. CDR3 in DNA: TGTGCCAGTAGTATGGACGCGGGCCCTCAGCCCCAGCATTTT. Looking up the rest from reference TRBV19 and TRBJ1-5 gives the full variable domain: DGGITQSPKYLFRKEGQNVTLSCEQNLNHDAMYWYRQDPGQGLRLIYYSQIVNDFQKGDIAEGYSVSREKKESFPLTVTSAQKNPTAFYLCASSMDAGPQPQHFGDGTRLSIL.

The chain recombines TRBV7-2 with TRBJ2-3; 8 bases agree with TRBD2. The CDR3 contains 15 residues. Per the germline V gene, CDR1 is SGHTA and CDR2 is FQGNSA. V was clipped by 3 bases and J by 4 bases; unmatched bases: 6. CDR3 amino acids: CASSLIGGAPDTQYF. In DNA, the CDR3 is TGTGCCAGCAGCTTGATCGGGGGGGCCCCAGATACGCAGTATTTT.

This chain links TRBV6-5 with TRBJ1-5, with TRBD1 matching 7 bases. CDR3 length: 15 residues. V was clipped by 6 bases and J by 10 bases; unmatched bases: 15. Germline assignment: CDR1 MNHEY and CDR2 SVGAGI. CDR3 region: CASSRDSLKSYPQHF. CDR3 nucleotides: TGTGCCAGCAGCCGGGACAGCCTGAAGAGTTATCCCCAGCATTTT.

V and J are TRBV4-2 and TRBJ1-2; 8 bases line up with TRBD1. The germline gives CDR1 LGHNA, CDR2 YNFKEQ. This CDR3 has 16 amino acids. V lost 1 base, J lost 1 base, and 5 bases stayed unmatched. The CDR3 spells CASSQARQGFNYGYTF. The CDR3 DNA sequence: TGTGCCAGCAGCCAAGCTCGACAGGGGTTTAACTATGGCTACACCTTC.

This CDR3 reads CASGREGRWGTEAFF. The CDR3 DNA sequence: TGTGCCAGCGGTCGGGAAGGGCGATGGGGCACTGAAGCTTTCTTT. The rearrangement uses TRBV6-5 and TRBJ1-1; D call uncertain. V was shortened by 8 bases and J by 4 bases, with 20 bases between the two germline ends. This CDR3 is 15 amino acids long. Germline V gene lookup returns CDR1 MNHEY and CDR2 SVGAGI.

This clone was observed a single time. The chain couples TRBV5-4 to TRBJ2-1; D is undetermined. CDR1 and CDR2 (germline): SGHNT, YYREEE (reference sequence). V lost 0 bases, J lost 10 bases, and 11 bases lay in between. This CDR3 is 13 amino acids long. This CDR3 reads CASSLVGAREQFF. The CDR3 DNA reads as TGTGCCAGCAGCTTGGTCGGTGCTCGCGAGCAGTTCTTC.

This rearrangement joins TRBV11-2 to TRBJ2-3; TRBD2 agrees at 9 bases. V lost 5 bases, J lost 1 base, and 7 bases stayed unmatched. Germline values: CDR1 SGHAT, CDR2 FQNNGV. The CDR3 spans 16 residues. CDR3 residues: CASSPLASGGTDTQYF. CDR3 sequence (DNA): TGTGCCAGCAGCCCTTTGGCTAGCGGGGGCACAGATACGCAGTATTTT.

The chain recombines TRBV7-2 with TRBJ1-2; D is unresolved. Germline assignment: CDR1 SGHTA and CDR2 FQGNSA. V was cut by 1 base and J by 8 bases, with 11 bases left in between. CDR3 length: 13 amino acids. The CDR3 region is CASSLDRAGGYTF. CDR3 DNA: TGTGCCAGCAGCTTAGACCGCGCCGGGGGCTACACCTTC.

V and J are TRBV19 and TRBJ2-1, with D possibly being TRBD1 (6 bases). Trimming cost V 7 bases and J 3 bases, with 10 bases left between them. Germline CDR1 LNHDA, CDR2 SQIVND (reference sequence). The CDR3 totals 13 residues. The CDR3 bases are TGTGCCAGTACCACGGACAGCTACAATGAGCAGTTCTTC. As protein: CASTTDSYNEQFF. Looking up the rest from reference TRBV19 and TRBJ2-1 gives the full variable domain: DGGITQSPKYLFRKEGQNVTLSCEQNLNHDAMYWYRQDPGQGLRLIYYSQIVNDFQKGDIAEGYSVSREKKESFPLTVTSAQKNPTAFYLCASTTDSYNEQFFGPGTRLTVL.

V gene TRBV2 combines with J gene TRBJ1-2, with 8 nucleotides matching TRBD1. This CDR3 contains 13 residues. Germline V gene sequence: CDR1 SNHLY, CDR2 FYNNEI. Losses at the gene ends were 5 bases for V and 8 bases for J; bases not matched to a gene: 7. The CDR3 spells CASSFRGRSGYTF. The CDR3 DNA is TGTGCCAGCAGTTTCAGGGGGCGAAGCGGCTACACCTTC. Combining the CDR3 with reference TRBV2 and TRBJ1-2 gives the whole variable domain EPEVTQTPSHQVTQMGQEVILRCVPISNHLYFYWYRQILGQKVEFLVSFYNNEISEKSEIFDDQFSVERPDGSNFTLKIRSTKLEDSAMYFCASSFRGRSGYTFGSGTRLTVV.

V gene TRBV12-3 or TRBV12-4 combines with J gene TRBJ1-1; 8 nucleotides match TRBD1. The CDR3 spans 12 residues. V gave up 6 bases and J gave up 6 bases; unmatched junction bases: 3. The CDR3 nucleotides are TGTGCCAGCAGCGGACAGGGTTCTGAAGCTTTCTTT. Amino acids: CASSGQGSEAFF.

V is TRBV28 and J is TRBJ1-2; 10 bases are shared with TRBD1. CDR3 length: 14 amino acids. From germline, CDR1 is MDHEN and CDR2 SYDVKM. The V gene end was trimmed by 2 bases and the J gene end by 8 bases; junction bases not matched to a gene: 5. The DNA for the CDR3 is TGTGCCAGCAGTTTAAGAGGGACAGGGGCCGGCTACACCTTC. Its protein product is CASSLRGTGAGYTF.

The rearrangement uses TRBV10-3 and TRBJ2-1, with TRBD2 identical over 10 bases. Germline loops: CDR1 ENHRY, CDR2 SYGVKD. J was trimmed by 0 bases and V by 3 bases; bases with no gene match: 14. The CDR3 sequence is 20 residues long. The CDR3 coding sequence is TGTGCCATCAGTGACCCCGTGCGGACTAGCGGTTTCGGCTCCTACAATGAGCAGTTCTTC. It is translated as CAISDPVRTSGFGSYNEQFF.

The chain employs TRBV2 and TRBJ1-1; TRBD1 matches 7 bases. CDR3 length: 12 residues. Germline values: CDR1 SNHLY, CDR2 FYNNEI. V lost 8 bases, J lost 5 bases, and 5 bases stayed unmatched. The CDR3 region is CASPGTATEAFF. DNA of the CDR3: TGTGCCAGCCCGGGGACAGCGACTGAAGCTTTCTTT.

The chain is built from TRBV10-2 and TRBJ1-4; D is unresolved. V gave up 2 bases and J gave up 12 bases, with 10 bases separating them. Germline V gene data show CDR1 as WSHSY and CDR2 as SAAADI. The CDR3 is 12 amino acids. The CDR3 loop reads CASSEPSGELFF. DNA for the CDR3: TGCGCCAGCAGTGAGCCCTCCGGAGAACTGTTTTTT.

The V and J genes are TRBV19 and TRBJ2-5, with TRBD1 matching 7 bases. Germline V gene lookup returns CDR1 LNHDA and CDR2 SQIVND (reference sequence). The CDR3 has 12 residues. V trimming: 9 bases; J trimming: 4 bases; junction bases outside the gene matches: 5. CDR3 coding DNA: TGTGCCAGCAAGGGGGACAGAGAGACCCAGTACTTC. It yields the protein CASKGDRETQYF.

This sequence joins TRBV6-5 and TRBJ1-2; D uncertain. Trimming left V 5 bases short and J 1 base short, with 11 bases between. Germline loops: CDR1 MNHEY, CDR2 SVGAGI. The CDR3 length is 14 residues. In DNA form, the CDR3 reads TGTGCCAGCAGTCCCCGCGCCGTTAACTATGGCTACACCTTC. This codes for CASSPRAVNYGYTF.

This rearrangement joins TRBV28 to TRBJ1-2; possible D gene TRBD1, 6 bases. This CDR3 comprises 17 residues. V was pared by 8 bases and J by 4 bases, with 26 bases between. Germline CDR1 MDHEN, CDR2 SYDVKM. CDR3 nucleotide sequence: TGTGCCAGCGCCGCCCTGGATGAGGGACATGACCTCTATGGCTACACCTTC. This codes for CASAALDEGHDLYGYTF.

The chain employs TRBV11-3 and TRBJ1-2, with TRBD1 as a possible D gene (5 bases). The CDR3 extends over 12 amino acids. V was clipped by 3 bases and J by 3 bases, with 5 bases between them. The germline gives CDR1 SGHNT, CDR2 YENEEA. CDR3 region: CASSLGHYGYTF. In DNA, the CDR3 is TGTGCCAGCAGCTTGGGGCACTATGGCTACACCTTC.

This chain links TRBV6-2 or TRBV6-3 with TRBJ2-7; D remains ambiguous. V was cut by 0 bases and J by 2 bases, with 5 bases left in between. Germline CDR1 reads MNHEY; CDR2 reads SVGEGT. The CDR3 has 13 residues. The CDR3 DNA is TGTGCCAGCAGTTACTCCAGTGCCTACGAGCAGTACTTC. It is translated as CASSYSSAYEQYF.